This T cell receptor (beta chain) was captured by sequencing in a study of liver allograft versus peripheral blood T cells. Turning to the study itself: Repertoires from peripheral blood of liver transplant recipients were compared with those inside their transplanted livers.

TCRdb reanalysed the reads using MiXCR and keeps one entry per CDR3 protein. The repertoire holds more than 8,500 distinct CDR3 sequences, more than 25% seen once, with roughly 8.3% in the top ten. Germline V lookup: CDR1 MNHEY, CDR2 SMNVEV (reference sequence). Trimming took 8 bases from V and 0 from J; bases not matched to a gene: 16. The CDR3 runs 18 residues. This sequence was found in a human patient who had a liver transplant. Some T cells may be the graft donor's. V and J are TRBV27 and TRBJ2-1; 7 bases align to TRBD2. CDR3 protein: CASFSVKLAGHSYNEQFF. For the CDR3, the DNA is TGTGCCAGCTTCTCAGTCAAGTTAGCGGGCCACTCCTACAATGAGCAGTTCTTC.